The 22 T cell receptor beta chains below were found in one sample sequenced in a study of cytomegalovirus exposure and HLA in healthy donors. With 60 Vbeta and 13 Jbeta primers, the PCR was carried out. Only in-frame clones appear in the TCRdb table, and some are missing; sequencing was by immunoSEQ multiplex PCR. This sample has about 150,000 clones, with around 79% found just once. The sample comprised PBMCs. All receptors come from a woman aged 40 to 50 in good health and CMV-seropositive.

The rearrangement joins TRBV28 to TRBJ2-7, with 9 bases that match TRBD2. Germline V gene lookup returns CDR1 MDHEN and CDR2 SYDVKM. V dropped 8 bases and J dropped 3; count of bases not matched to a gene: 8. The CDR3 covers 14 residues. The CDR3 region is CASFTPSGNYEQYF. CDR3 nucleotide sequence: TGTGCCAGCTTTACCCCTAGCGGGAACTACGAGCAGTACTTC.

In its sample, this clone was seen a few times. CDR3 sequence: CASSLTVMNTEAFF. The CDR3 DNA follows: TGCGCCAGCAGCTTGACGGTGATGAACACTGAAGCTTTCTTT. The chain recombines TRBV5-1 with TRBJ1-1; D is unresolved. Germline V gene lookup returns CDR1 SGHRS and CDR2 YFSETQ. This CDR3 is 14 amino acids long. The V end was cut by 1 base, the J end by 0 bases, with 7 bases between.

The table lists this clone with a few counts. Distinct nucleotide sequences in the sample also encode this CDR3. The CDR3, as DNA: TGCGCCAGCAGACTTTCGGACAGGGTATTACACGAGCAGTACTTC. Its translation is CASRLSDRVLHEQYF. The V and J genes are TRBV4-1 and TRBJ2-7, with 8 positions matching TRBD1. V shed 6 bases, J shed 5 bases, and the junction held 12 bases outside the gene matches. CDR3 length: 15 residues. CDR1 is MGHRA and CDR2 is YSYEKL in the germline V gene.

The chain carries TRBV10-3 and TRBJ1-1; TRBD1 is a possible D gene (6 bases). This CDR3 is 14 amino acids long. CDR1 and CDR2 from the germline V gene are ENHRY and SYGVKD. V was clipped by 6 bases and J by 6 bases, with 17 bases between them. The CDR3 region is CAISGNTGIPEAFF. Written as DNA, the CDR3 is TGTGCCATCAGCGGAAATACAGGGATCCCTGAAGCTTTCTTT.

This clone was counted a few times. This rearrangement joins TRBV4-1 to TRBJ2-3; 7 nucleotides agree with TRBD1. This CDR3 contains 11 residues. With 3 bases clipped from V and 12 bases from J, the junction kept 3 bases outside the gene matches. CDR1 is MGHRA and CDR2 is YSYEKL in the germline V gene. The CDR3, as DNA: TGCGCCAGCAGCCAGGCAGGGGGACAGTATTTT. Protein: CASSQAGGQYF.

The chain recombines TRBV5-4 with TRBJ1-6, with TRBD1 identical over 10 bases. The CDR3 sequence is 15 residues long. Germline V lookup: CDR1 SGHNT, CDR2 YYREEE (reference sequence). V dropped 2 bases and J dropped 11; count of bases not matched to a gene: 7. This CDR3 is CASSLEGGQGTPLHF. The CDR3 DNA reads as TGTGCCAGCAGCTTAGAAGGGGGACAGGGGACACCCCTCCACTTT.

The V and J genes are TRBV27 and TRBJ2-5; tentative D call: TRBD1 (6 bases). The V gene's germline CDR1 is MNHEY and CDR2 SMNVEV (reference sequence). The CDR3 sequence is 16 residues long. The ends were cut back, 4 bases at V and 1 base at J, with 16 bases in the middle. CDR3 bases: TGTGCCAGCAGTTCCTACAGGGTAGGGTTCCAAGAGACCCAGTACTTC. This gives the protein CASSSYRVGFQETQYF.

The chain links TRBV9 to TRBJ2-3; 7 nucleotides align to TRBD2. This CDR3 comprises 21 residues. Trimming at V came to 0 bases and at J to 0 bases, leaving 19 bases not matched to a gene. Germline CDR1 reads SGDLS; CDR2 reads YYNGEE. The CDR3 DNA reads as TGTGCCAGCAGCGTAGATCCGGCGGGGGAGCCGCATGAAGCTAGCACAGATACGCAGTATTTT. It encodes CASSVDPAGEPHEASTDTQYF. Filled out from reference TRBV9 and TRBJ2-3, the complete variable domain reads DSGVTQTPKHLITATGQRVTLRCSPRSGDLSVYWYQQSLDQGLQFLIQYYNGEERAKGNILERFSAQQFPDLHSELNLSSLELGDSALYFCASSVDPAGEPHEASTDTQYFGPGTRLTVL.

The chain joins TRBV2 to TRBJ2-3, with a possible D match to TRBD2 (7 bases). The CDR3 length is 15 residues. Trimming removed 1 base from V and 5 bases from J, with 13 bases in between. From germline, CDR1 is SNHLY and CDR2 FYNNEI. CDR3 sequence (DNA): TGTGCCAGCAGTGAAGAGGGGGGGGCGGGAGATACGCAGTATTTT. The encoded protein is CASSEEGGAGDTQYF.

J is TRBJ2-7 and V is TRBV27; D gene unclear. Germline values: CDR1 MNHEY, CDR2 SMNVEV (reference sequence). V lost 0 bases, J lost 3 bases, and 6 bases lay in between. This CDR3 is 13 amino acids long. The CDR3 loop is CASSLSPNYEQYF. The CDR3 DNA reads TGTGCCAGCAGTTTATCTCCCAACTACGAGCAGTACTTC.

The chain uses TRBV10-3 and TRBJ2-3, with a tentative D call TRBD2 (7 bases). Trimming removed 0 bases at V and 5 bases at J, with 12 bases between. The CDR3 is 15 residues long. The germline V gene encodes CDR1 ENHRY and CDR2 SYGVKD. The CDR3 DNA sequence: TGTGCCATCAGTGAGTCGTGGCGGGGGCAAGATACGCAGTATTTT. The encoded protein is CAISESWRGQDTQYF.

In this sample, this clone turned up once. The chain links TRBV2 to TRBJ2-2; possible D gene TRBD1, 6 bases. Germline CDR1 is SNHLY and CDR2 is FYNNEI. This CDR3 spans 15 amino acids. V was cut by 4 bases and J by 1 base, with 10 bases left in between. The CDR3 bases are TGTGCCAGCAGTGGATTACAGGGGAACACCGGGGAGCTGTTTTTT. Translation gives CASSGLQGNTGELFF. Supplemented by reference TRBV2 and TRBJ2-2, the full variable domain reads EPEVTQTPSHQVTQMGQEVILRCVPISNHLYFYWYRQILGQKVEFLVSFYNNEISEKSEIFDDQFSVERPDGSNFTLKIRSTKLEDSAMYFCASSGLQGNTGELFFGEGSRLTVL.

This clone has a single count. This chain links TRBV2 with TRBJ1-2, with D perhaps matching TRBD1 (5 bases). The V gene lost 2 bases and the J gene lost 4 bases, with 8 bases spanning the gap. Germline V CDR1 and CDR2: SNHLY, FYNNEI. The CDR3 spans 13 residues. The CDR3 sequence: CASSESGPYGYTF. CDR3 DNA: TGTGCCAGCAGTGAATCAGGGCCCTATGGCTACACCTTC.

This chain uses TRBV30 with TRBJ2-2; unclear D gene. The ends were cut back, 4 bases at V and 2 bases at J, with 8 bases in the middle. Looked up from germline, CDR1 is GTSNPN and CDR2 is SVGIG (reference sequence). The CDR3 contains 13 residues. The chain's CDR3 is CAWNSVNTGELFF. CDR3 coding DNA: TGTGCCTGGAATTCAGTCAACACCGGGGAGCTGTTTTTT. Filled out from reference TRBV30 and TRBJ2-2, the complete variable domain reads SQTIHQWPATLVQPVGSPLSLECTVEGTSNPNLYWYRQAAGRGLQLLFYSVGIGQISSEVPQNLSASRPQDRQFILSSKKLLLSDSGFYLCAWNSVNTGELFFGEGSRLTVL.

This chain joins TRBV28 and TRBJ1-6; TRBD1 might be the D (6 bases). CDR3 length equals 17 residues. V was shortened by 5 bases and J by 0 bases, with 14 bases between the two germline ends. Germline V CDR1 and CDR2: MDHEN, SYDVKM. CDR3 nucleotides: TGTGCCAGCAGTCTACGGGGGGCCAGCTCCTATAATTCACCCCTCCACTTT. Translated: CASSLRGASSYNSPLHF.

This chain joins TRBV27 and TRBJ2-5; tentative D call: TRBD1 (5 bases). The J call may be faulty, since TRBJ2-7 better matches the DNA end. Germline-derived CDR1 and CDR2 are MNHEY and SMNVEV (reference sequence). CDR3 length equals 15 residues. CDR3 in DNA: TGTGCCAGCAGTCCTCACCGTAGGGGCTCCTACGAGCAGTACTTC. Protein: CASSPHRRGSYEQYF.

The V call is TRBV4-1, the J call TRBJ1-2, with TRBD1 matching over 8 bases. The CDR3 spans 14 residues. CDR1 and CDR2 (germline): MGHRA, YSYEKL. V gave up 1 base and J gave up 8 bases; unmatched junction bases: 6. CDR3 DNA: TGCGCCAGCAGCCAAGCGGCAGGGGGCAAAGGCTACACCTTC. The encoded protein is CASSQAAGGKGYTF.

The rearrangement joins TRBV30 to TRBJ1-6; D ambiguous. Trimming shortened V by 5 bases and J by 3 bases, and 5 bases separated the two germline ends. The germline gives CDR1 GTSNPN, CDR2 SVGIG (reference sequence). CDR3 length: 12 residues. CDR3 in amino acids: CAWAGYNSPLHF. For the CDR3, the DNA is TGTGCCTGGGCGGGCTATAATTCACCCCTCCACTTT.

To note about this clone: The junction and the germline gene differ at one end; a read error may be behind it. The V gene is TRBV4-2, the J gene TRBJ1-1; D is undetermined. This CDR3 has 15 residues. Germline CDR1 and CDR2: LGHNA and YNFKEQ. This CDR3 is CASSPLTPVNTKAFF. The CDR3 DNA follows: TGTGCCAGCAGCCCCTTAACCCCGGTGAACACTAAAGCTTTCTTT.

The rearrangement uses TRBV6-4 and TRBJ2-5, with D possibly matching TRBD2 (6 bases). V was cut by 0 bases and J by 0 bases, with 11 bases left in between. The germline gives CDR1 MRHNA, CDR2 SNTAGT. The CDR3 has 16 amino acids. CDR3 sequence reads: CASSDSRGKYQETQYF. The DNA for the CDR3 is TGTGCCAGCAGTGACTCGCGGGGAAAGTACCAAGAGACCCAGTACTTC.

The V and J genes are TRBV18 and TRBJ1-1; a possible D gene is TRBD1 (6 bases). Per the germline V gene, CDR1 is KGHSH and CDR2 is LQKENI. This CDR3 has 14 residues. With 1 base removed from V and 4 bases from J, the gap between germline ends came to 10 bases. CDR3 sequence (DNA): TGTGCCAGCTCACCACAGGGGGGGAGCACTGAAGCTTTCTTT. Translating it yields CASSPQGGSTEAFF.

This sequence joins TRBV10-1 and TRBJ2-5; 8 bases are shared with TRBD1. The CDR3 is 13 amino acids. Germline V gene sequence: CDR1 WNHNN, CDR2 SYGVQD (reference sequence). The V gene end was trimmed by 9 bases and the J gene end by 3 bases; junction bases not matched to a gene: 6. In DNA, the CDR3 is TGCGCCAGTATATCGGACAGGGAAGAGACCCAGTACTTC. Residues: CASISDREETQYF.